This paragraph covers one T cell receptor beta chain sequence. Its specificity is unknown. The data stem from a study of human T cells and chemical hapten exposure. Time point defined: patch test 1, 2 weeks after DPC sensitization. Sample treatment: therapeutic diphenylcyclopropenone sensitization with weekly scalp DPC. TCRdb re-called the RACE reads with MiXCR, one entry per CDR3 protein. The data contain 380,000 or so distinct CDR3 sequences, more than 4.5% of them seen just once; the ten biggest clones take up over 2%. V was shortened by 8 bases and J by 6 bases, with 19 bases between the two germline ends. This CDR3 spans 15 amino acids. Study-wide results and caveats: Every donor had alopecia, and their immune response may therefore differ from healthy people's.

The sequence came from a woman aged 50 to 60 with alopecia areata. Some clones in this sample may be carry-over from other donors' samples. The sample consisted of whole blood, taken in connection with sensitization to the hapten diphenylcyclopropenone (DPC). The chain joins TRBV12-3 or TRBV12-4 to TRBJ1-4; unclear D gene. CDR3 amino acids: CASWSQKIPYEKLFF. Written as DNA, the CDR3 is TGTGCCAGCTGGTCCCAGAAGATTCCTTATGAAAAACTGTTTTTT.